This entry lists 26 T cell receptor beta chains sequenced from one sample in a study of blood T cell repertoires in COVID-19. Libraries were prepared by immunoSEQ multiplex PCR; TCRdb keeps only in-frame clonotypes and omits some of them. This sample has about 170,000 clones, with more than 65% found just once. Sequences were obtained from peripheral blood. Receptor source: a human donor with acute or convalescent COVID-19. The donor label of this sample is uncertain.

The chain employs TRBV21-1 and TRBJ2-7; the table's D call, TRBD2, has no DNA check behind it. TRBV21-1 is noted as a pseudogene. CDR3 length equals 12 residues. This CDR3 is CASSTRGDCEYF. DNA for the CDR3: TGTGCCAGCAGCACCCGAGGAGACTGTGAGTACTTC.

This clone was seen a single time. The chain links TRBV19 to TRBJ1-2; 9 nucleotides match TRBD1. After removal of 6 bases from V and 4 bases from J, the junction contained 12 bases not matched to a gene. The CDR3 spans 16 residues. CDR1 and CDR2 from the germline V gene are LNHDA and SQIVND (reference sequence). CDR3 DNA sequence: TGTGCCAGTAGGGAAACCGGGACAGGGTTACTCTATGGCTACACCTTC. It yields the protein CASRETGTGLLYGYTF.

The chain is built from TRBV29-1 and TRBJ2-2; weak D call: TRBD2 (6 bases). The CDR3 length is 15 residues. The V gene's germline CDR1 is SQVTM and CDR2 ANQGSEA. Trimming removed 0 bases at V and 4 bases at J, with 12 bases between. Here the CDR3 reads CSVEDLATATGELFF. CDR3 sequence (DNA): TGCAGCGTTGAAGATCTAGCGACAGCCACCGGGGAGCTGTTTTTT.

V and J are TRBV5-4 and TRBJ2-3; 9 nucleotides agree with TRBD1. Germline lookup yields CDR1 SGHNT and CDR2 YYREEE (reference sequence). J lost 5 bases, V lost 6 bases, and 7 bases had no gene match. The CDR3 length is 14 residues. The CDR3 is CASKGTGSRDTQYF. CDR3 in DNA: TGTGCCAGCAAAGGGACAGGGAGTAGAGATACGCAGTATTTT.

The rearrangement links TRBV28 to TRBJ1-4, with TRBD1 identical over 8 bases. The CDR3 has 15 amino acids. Looked up from germline, CDR1 is MDHEN and CDR2 is SYDVKM. Germline trimming cut 7 bases from V and 11 bases from J; bases unmatched to any gene: 15. In DNA, the CDR3 is TGTGCCAGCATTTCCCCCGGGACAGGTATTAGGAAACTGTTTTTT. Encoded protein: CASISPGTGIRKLFF.

The V gene is TRBV19, the J gene TRBJ2-5, with D tentatively TRBD2 (7 bases). Trimming took off 9 bases at V and 6 bases at J, with 20 bases between the two ends. The CDR3 length is 14 residues. The V gene's germline CDR1 is LNHDA and CDR2 SQIVND (reference sequence). In nucleotides, the CDR3 is TGTGCCAGCCGGGAATCGCGGGGGCGTCAGACCCAGTACTTC. Residues: CASRESRGRQTQYF.

This clone was observed a handful of times. This chain uses TRBV5-1 with TRBJ1-6; tentative D call: TRBD1 (5 bases). V gave up 4 bases and J gave up 5 bases, with 16 bases separating them. This CDR3 region has 16 residues. From germline, CDR1 is SGHRS and CDR2 YFSETQ. The DNA of the CDR3 is TGCGCCAGCAGCGGGCTGGGAGGAGGGGATAATTCACCCCTCCACTTT. Translation: CASSGLGGGDNSPLHF. Full variable domain (rest looked up from reference TRBV5-1 and TRBJ1-6): KAGVTQTPRYLIKTRGQQVTLSCSPISGHRSVSWYQQTPGQGLQFLFEYFSETQRNKGNFPGRFSGRQFSNSRSEMNVSTLELGDSALYLCASSGLGGGDNSPLHFGNGTRLTVT.

This clone was seen just once. The chain combines TRBV27 with TRBJ2-7; 9 bases fit TRBD1. From germline, CDR1 is MNHEY and CDR2 SMNVEV (reference sequence). The CDR3 loop spans 13 amino acids. V lost 6 bases, J lost 4 bases, and 4 bases stayed unmatched. Here the CDR3 DNA reads TGTGCCAGCAGGGTGACAGGGGGGTACGAGCAGTACTTC. Translating gives CASRVTGGYEQYF.

Here the CDR3 DNA reads TGTGCCAGCAGCTCCCCGGACCTGGCAGGGTTCAATGAGCAGTTCTTC. This codes for CASSSPDLAGFNEQFF. The chain is built from TRBV9 and TRBJ2-1; maybe TRBD1 (5 bases). V lost 4 bases to trimming and J lost 6 bases, with 20 bases between them. The CDR3 extends over 16 amino acids. Germline CDR1 and CDR2: SGDLS and YYNGEE.

Details on this clone: The sample has other DNA sequences that encode this CDR3 too. The rearrangement uses TRBV30 and TRBJ1-2; perhaps TRBD1 as D (5 bases). With 3 bases removed from V and 7 bases from J, the gap between germline ends came to 9 bases. CDR3 size: 11 residues. Per germline, CDR1 GTSNPN and CDR2 SVGIG (reference sequence). The CDR3 DNA is TGTGCCTGGAGCGGGGGAGGTGGCTACACCTTC. It codes for CAWSGGGGYTF.

The rearrangement joins TRBV5-1 to TRBJ2-3, with 12 bases aligning to TRBD2. The V segment lost 2 bases and the J segment 6 bases; nucleotides outside the gene matches: 7. The CDR3 covers 16 residues. Germline V CDR1 and CDR2: SGHRS, YFSETQ. The CDR3: CASSLLAGGGQDTQYF. Here the CDR3 DNA reads TGCGCCAGCAGCTTACTAGCGGGGGGAGGGCAGGATACGCAGTATTTT.

The CDR3 DNA reads TGTGCTAGTGGTTTAGAGTTACGATATGGCTACACCTTC. It encodes CASGLELRYGYTF. This sequence joins TRBV12-5 and TRBJ1-2; the D is unclear. Germline CDR1 reads LGHNT; CDR2 reads FRNRAP. The CDR3 covers 13 residues. V lost 3 bases and J 5 bases, leaving 10 bases between the germline ends.

CDR3 bases: TGTGCCTGGATCTCCGGGACTAGCGGGAAAGAGACCCAGTACTTC. Amino acid sequence: CAWISGTSGKETQYF. The rearrangement uses TRBV30 and TRBJ2-5; 13 bases line up with TRBD2. CDR1 and CDR2 (germline): GTSNPN, SVGIG (reference sequence). CDR3 length equals 15 residues. The ends lost 4 bases at V and 3 bases at J; junction bases unmatched: 5. The full variable domain, in which reference TRBV30 and TRBJ2-5 provide the parts outside the CDR3, is SQTIHQWPATLVQPVGSPLSLECTVEGTSNPNLYWYRQAAGRGLQLLFYSVGIGQISSEVPQNLSASRPQDRQFILSSKKLLLSDSGFYLCAWISGTSGKETQYFGPGTRLLVL.

The V call is TRBV2, the J call TRBJ2-1, with 10 nucleotides matching TRBD2. From germline, CDR1 is SNHLY and CDR2 FYNNEI. The CDR3 spans 15 residues. With V trimmed by 2 bases and J by 9 bases, 7 bases remained unmatched. CDR3 nucleotides: TGTGCCAGCAGTGAACTAGCGGGAGTCAGACGTGAGCAGTTCTTC. Its protein product is CASSELAGVRREQFF. Based on the CDR3 plus reference TRBV2 and TRBJ2-1, the full variable domain is EPEVTQTPSHQVTQMGQEVILRCVPISNHLYFYWYRQILGQKVEFLVSFYNNEISEKSEIFDDQFSVERPDGSNFTLKIRSTKLEDSAMYFCASSELAGVRREQFFGPGTRLTVL.

About this clone itself: Other nucleotide sequences from this sample produce the same CDR3. The chain couples TRBV19 to TRBJ2-5; D remains ambiguous. The V and J ends lost 4 bases and 1 base respectively, with 10 bases between them. Germline CDR1 is LNHDA and CDR2 is SQIVND (reference sequence). CDR3 length equals 14 residues. CDR3 nucleotide sequence: TGTGCCAGTAGTAGCCCGGGTAGCCAAGAGACCCAGTACTTC. It encodes CASSSPGSQETQYF.

J is TRBJ2-2 and V is TRBV12-3 or TRBV12-4; D not resolved. The V and J ends lost 4 bases and 2 bases respectively, with 5 bases between them. This CDR3 contains 13 residues. CDR3 sequence: CASSSSNTGELFF. CDR3 DNA: TGTGCCAGCAGTTCCTCTAACACCGGGGAGCTGTTTTTT.

J is TRBJ1-2 and V is TRBV2; D is undetermined. The V and J ends lost 5 bases and 4 bases respectively, with 14 bases between them. The CDR3 covers 14 residues. The germline gives CDR1 SNHLY, CDR2 FYNNEI. CDR3 region: CASSSLVEVYGYTF. In nucleotides, the CDR3 is TGTGCCAGCAGTTCTCTCGTAGAGGTCTATGGCTACACCTTC.

This clone was observed a single time. The chain is built from TRBV29-1 and TRBJ1-3; TRBD1 aligns across 7 bases. The CDR3 has 13 amino acids. The germline V gene has CDR1 SQVTM and CDR2 ANQGSEA. The ends lost 0 bases at V and 8 bases at J; junction bases unmatched: 4. This CDR3 is CSVEDRTGDTIYF. The DNA of the CDR3 is TGCAGCGTTGAAGATCGTACAGGGGACACCATATATTTT.

This clone has a single count. The CDR3, as DNA: TGTGCCAGCAGTGGGGGCGCCTCTGGAAACACCATATATTTT. Residues: CASSGGASGNTIYF. The chain links TRBV2 to TRBJ1-3, with D possibly TRBD1 on 5 matching bases. The CDR3 contains 14 residues. Per germline, CDR1 SNHLY and CDR2 FYNNEI. V dropped 4 bases and J dropped 0 bases, with 7 bases sitting between them. The variable domain in full, completed from reference TRBV2 and TRBJ1-3, reads EPEVTQTPSHQVTQMGQEVILRCVPISNHLYFYWYRQILGQKVEFLVSFYNNEISEKSEIFDDQFSVERPDGSNFTLKIRSTKLEDSAMYFCASSGGASGNTIYFGEGSWLTVV.

V usage is TRBV30 and J usage is TRBJ1-2, with 9 bases identical to TRBD1. V shed 3 bases and J 8 bases; nucleotides not matched to a gene: 7. In germline, CDR1 is GTSNPN, CDR2 SVGIG (reference sequence). The CDR3 is 13 residues long. The CDR3 DNA follows: TGTGCCTGGAGGCGGGACAGGGTTCTCGGCTACACCTTC. This sequence encodes CAWRRDRVLGYTF.

V and J are TRBV28 and TRBJ1-6, with 8 nucleotides matching TRBD1. This CDR3 region has 15 residues. Germline V gene lookup returns CDR1 MDHEN and CDR2 SYDVKM. After removal of 6 bases from V and 7 bases from J, the junction contained 8 bases not matched to a gene. The chain's CDR3 is CASRWTGLNNSPLHF. Written as DNA, the CDR3 is TGTGCCAGCAGGTGGACAGGGCTGAACAATTCACCCCTCCACTTT.

The chain links TRBV7-2 to TRBJ2-1; 7 bases map to TRBD2. The CDR3 totals 13 residues. Germline V lookup: CDR1 SGHTA, CDR2 FQGNSA. The V and J ends lost 3 bases and 7 bases, in that order; junction bases with no gene match: 3. The CDR3 is CASSFTAGNEQFF. Written as DNA, the CDR3 is TGTGCCAGCAGCTTCACAGCGGGGAATGAGCAGTTCTTC.

The V gene is TRBV29-1, the J gene TRBJ1-5, with D maybe TRBD1 (5 bases). This CDR3 has 14 amino acids. V was shortened by 4 bases and J by 2 bases, with 12 bases between the two germline ends. The germline CDR1 and CDR2 sequences are SQVTM and ANQGSEA. CDR3 bases: TGCAGCGTTGGGATTGGGGGGGGCAATCAGCCCCAGCATTTT. Translated, it gives CSVGIGGGNQPQHF.

This clone was seen more than once but under ten times. V and J are TRBV28 and TRBJ1-1; 7 bases match TRBD1. Germline CDR1 MDHEN, CDR2 SYDVKM. This CDR3 contains 13 residues. V was pared by 6 bases and J by 5 bases, with 6 bases of the junction left unmatched. In DNA, the CDR3 is TGTGCCAGCAGCGACAGGGTGAGGACTGAAGCTTTCTTT. Its protein product is CASSDRVRTEAFF.

Concerning this clone: Other nucleotide sequences in the sample specify the same CDR3. V gene TRBV18 combines with J gene TRBJ1-1; D not resolved. V was shortened by 6 bases and J by 1 base, with 9 bases between the two germline ends. Germline V gene data show CDR1 as KGHSH and CDR2 as LQKENI. The length of the CDR3 is 13 residues. The CDR3 here is CASSPERNTEAFF. Here the CDR3 DNA reads TGTGCCAGCTCGCCAGAGAGGAACACTGAAGCTTTCTTT.

The rearrangement links TRBV3-1 (or the pseudogene TRBV3-2) to TRBJ2-1, with 9 positions matching TRBD2. V was clipped by 0 bases and J by 6 bases; unmatched bases: 6. Germline CDR1 and CDR2: LGHDT and YNNKEL (reference sequence). CDR3 size: 16 residues. This chain's CDR3 is CASSQETRGGRNEQFF. CDR3 nucleotides: TGTGCCAGCAGCCAAGAAACGCGGGGGGGCCGCAATGAGCAGTTCTTC.